The clone carrying this T cell receptor beta chain was detected only once. This sample is part of a study of blood T cell repertoires in COVID-19. Study background: Sites across the United States, Italy and Spain contributed samples from acute and convalescent COVID-19. From T cells, B-cell-depleted T cells, or PBMCs came the material, which was cDNA or gDNA.

Source study methods: By means of reference gene primer amplification, nucleated cell counts were estimated. Produced via immunoSEQ multiplex PCR; TCRdb's table is partial and in-frame only. V and J calls and clone size are copied from that table; D and trimming were computed from the DNA. The data hold roughly 81,000 clones, with about four fifths observed a single time. CDR3 length: 13 residues. V gave up 0 bases and J gave up 5 bases, with 8 bases separating them. Per the germline V gene, CDR1 is MNHEY and CDR2 is SMNVEV (reference sequence). The TCR was taken from a man in his sixties with acute or convalescent COVID-19. The V gene is TRBV27, the J gene TRBJ2-7; D is undetermined. Sequences were obtained from peripheral blood. CDR3 in amino acids: CASSLSRKHEQYF. CDR3 sequence (DNA): TGTGCCAGCAGTTTATCGAGGAAGCACGAGCAGTACTTC.